The entry below gives a single T cell receptor (beta chain) sequence along with its context. Antigen specificity is unknown. This sample was taken from a study of identical twins. Study-wide results and caveats: Zero-insertion results could be subject to partial confounding by invariant MAIT and iNKT cells. Models underestimated out-of-frame TCR alpha sharing in monozygotic twins.

TCRdb re-called the 5' RACE reads through MiXCR, storing one row per CDR3 protein. Found here are about 280,000 distinct CDR3 sequences, around 8.8% of them singletons; the top ten hold approximately 2%. The data were also submitted as part of a second study, on yellow fever vaccine responses in identical twins.

What was sequenced was memory (CD45RO+) T cells sorted from blood. The receptor comes from a woman under 30 in good health.

The DNA of the CDR3 is TGTGCCAACTACGGGGGGGAGGCTGGAGAGACCCAGTACTTC. Protein: CANYGGEAGETQYF. J is TRBJ2-5 and V is TRBV27, with 8 positions matching TRBD2. The CDR3 is 14 amino acids. V gave up 10 bases and J gave up 4 bases; unmatched junction bases: 11. The germline gives CDR1 MNHEY, CDR2 SMNVEV (reference sequence).